This T cell receptor (beta chain) was retrieved from a study of early T cells in non-severe SARS-CoV-2 infection. The overall study: Chains were unpaired, as sequencing was done on bulk RNA from unsorted whole blood.

This clonotype has only a few counts. What it binds is not known. Unique molecular identifiers (one per individual cDNA molecule) were attached. TCRdb used MiXCR to reprocess the 5' RACE reads, holding one entry per CDR3 protein. Of approximately 83,000 distinct CDR3 sequences listed, over 11% are singletons. General study findings and limits: Database matching using VDJdb favored anti-spike CD8 responses, with private and CD4 specificities left missing.

Source material: whole blood. The TCR was taken from an adult who was a healthcare worker with PCR-confirmed SARS-CoV-2 infection or an uninfected control (not recorded which).

The CDR3 protein is CASSPATGAQPQHF. The DNA for the CDR3 is TGTGCCAGCAGTCCCGCTACAGGCGCTCAGCCCCAGCATTTT. The genes are TRBV28 and TRBJ1-5, with a possible D match to TRBD1 (5 bases). The germline V gene encodes CDR1 MDHEN and CDR2 SYDVKM. This CDR3 spans 14 amino acids. V lost 5 bases and J lost 6, with 14 bases in between.